This T cell receptor beta chain came from a study of T cells in Graves' hyperthyroidism and ophthalmopathy. Study-wide findings and caveats: Most thyroid clonotypes with frequency above 0.001 were detected in blood.

TCR beta CDR3 region amplification was performed from RNA transcripts. HTBI primers were used for first-round RT-PCR of the TCR CDR3. TCRdb used MiXCR to reprocess the multiplex PCR reads, holding one entry per CDR3 protein. Among hundreds of thousands of distinct CDR3 sequences listed, under 20% were seen once. Diagnosis relied on clinical symptoms, serum thyroxine and TRAb, thyroid ultrasound and orbital computed tomography. The CDR3 extends over 14 amino acids. Looked up from germline, CDR1 is SSHAT and CDR2 is FNYEAQ (reference sequence). In its sample, this clonotype was seen many times. What it binds is not known. At one end, the junction sequence differs from germline, possibly due to a read error.

This sequence was found in a woman between 18 and 30 years old with Graves' ophthalmopathy. This chain links TRBV7-7 with TRBJ2-5; D is unclear. Sequencing input: blood. The CDR3, as DNA: TGTGCTAGCAGCTTAGATGGTCGAGGCGGGACCCAGTACTTC. This translates into CASSLDGRGGTQYF.